This TCR beta chain was recovered during a study of sequential checkpoint blockade in melanoma. On the study more broadly: Randomization was 1:1 between first-line nivolumab→ipilimumab and ipilimumab→nivolumab. Maintenance nivolumab came after either treatment sequence.

The treatment is: randomized to nivolumab then ipilimumab (arm A) or the reverse (arm B). None of the patients previously received DNA-damaging chemotherapy. From thawed PBMCs, live CD3+CD8+ cells negative for CD19 and CD56 were sorted. This table comes from immunoSEQ multiplex PCR, and its TCRdb copy is limited to in-frame clones, with some not included. The sample has approximately 10,000 clones; roughly four fifths are singletons. V lost 5 bases to trimming and J lost 0 bases; unmatched junction nucleotides: 3. Germline-derived CDR1 and CDR2 are MDHEN and SYDVKM. The CDR3 is 16 amino acids. The receptor's source is a human donor with melanoma. The material sequenced was CD8+ T cells sorted from blood (inferred from file names), taken from a patient given nivolumab and ipilimumab in sequence. The V call is TRBV28, the J call TRBJ2-2; 10 nucleotides match TRBD1. CDR3 region: CASSLDRGPNTGELFF. CDR3 bases: TGTGCCAGCAGTCTCGACAGGGGGCCGAACACCGGGGAGCTGTTTTTT.